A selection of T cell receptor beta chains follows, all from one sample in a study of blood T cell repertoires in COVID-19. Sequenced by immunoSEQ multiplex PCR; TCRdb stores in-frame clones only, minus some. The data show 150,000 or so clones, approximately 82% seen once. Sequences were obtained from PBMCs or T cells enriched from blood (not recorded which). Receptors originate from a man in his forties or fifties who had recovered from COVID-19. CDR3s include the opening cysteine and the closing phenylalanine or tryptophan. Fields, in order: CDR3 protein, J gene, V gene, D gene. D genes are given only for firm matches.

CDR3aa: CASSYGFNQPQHF
j_gene: TRBJ1-5
v_gene: TRBV19
d_gene: -

CDR3aa: CASSTRNYGYTF
j_gene: TRBJ1-2
v_gene: TRBV19
d_gene: -

CDR3aa: CASTTGGSGYTF
j_gene: TRBJ1-2
v_gene: TRBV19
d_gene: TRBD1

CDR3aa: CASSTPGQGKTNEKLFF
j_gene: TRBJ1-4
v_gene: TRBV28
d_gene: TRBD1

CDR3aa: CASSVGMLRTEAFF
j_gene: TRBJ1-1
v_gene: TRBV9
d_gene: -

CDR3aa: CASSLGTGVYSPLHF
j_gene: TRBJ1-6
v_gene: TRBV7-8
d_gene: TRBD1

CDR3aa: CASTLSEGDTQYF
j_gene: TRBJ2-3
v_gene: TRBV5-1
d_gene: -

CDR3aa: CASSHYNRDRGNGYTF
j_gene: TRBJ1-2
v_gene: TRBV3-1/TRBV3-2
d_gene: TRBD1

CDR3aa: CASSVGFSGGPETQYF
j_gene: TRBJ2-5
v_gene: TRBV9
d_gene: TRBD2

CDR3aa: CASSRGGTNEKLFF
j_gene: TRBJ1-4
v_gene: TRBV28
d_gene: -

CDR3aa: CASSELPGQGSEAFF
j_gene: TRBJ1-1
v_gene: TRBV10-1
d_gene: -

CDR3aa: CASSLAVAGGTGELFF
j_gene: TRBJ2-2
v_gene: TRBV5-5
d_gene: TRBD2

CDR3aa: CASSRAGGKETQYF
j_gene: TRBJ2-5
v_gene: TRBV6-5
d_gene: TRBD2

CDR3aa: CASSIEERGATDTQYF
j_gene: TRBJ2-3
v_gene: TRBV19
d_gene: TRBD2

CDR3aa: CSLSLAGVTDTQYF
j_gene: TRBJ2-3
v_gene: TRBV29-1
d_gene: TRBD2

CDR3aa: CASSVDSYSPLHF
j_gene: TRBJ1-6
v_gene: TRBV7-9
d_gene: -

CDR3aa: CASSTRPIGNTIYF
j_gene: TRBJ1-3
v_gene: TRBV6-5
d_gene: -

CDR3aa: CASSQGQGAGNTIYF
j_gene: TRBJ1-3
v_gene: TRBV3-1/TRBV3-2
d_gene: -

CDR3aa: CASSSGQSYYGYTF
j_gene: TRBJ1-2
v_gene: TRBV5-4
d_gene: TRBD1

CDR3aa: CASSPPTGRYNEQFF
j_gene: TRBJ2-1
v_gene: TRBV18
d_gene: TRBD1

CDR3aa: CASSPLAQSGGTGNTIYF
j_gene: TRBJ1-3
v_gene: TRBV18
d_gene: -

CDR3aa: CASSWDREGYTF
j_gene: TRBJ1-2
v_gene: TRBV28
d_gene: TRBD1

CDR3aa: CAWQGGSFSYNEQFF
j_gene: TRBJ2-1
v_gene: TRBV30
d_gene: -

CDR3aa: CASRRDMDSPLHF
j_gene: TRBJ1-6
v_gene: TRBV4-1
d_gene: -

CDR3aa: CASSLQGGWYEQYF
j_gene: TRBJ2-7
v_gene: TRBV5-1
d_gene: -

CDR3aa: CASSLQLAGGLRELFF
j_gene: TRBJ2-2
v_gene: TRBV5-4
d_gene: TRBD2

CDR3aa: CAISVAGAREQYF
j_gene: TRBJ2-7
v_gene: TRBV10-3
d_gene: TRBD2

CDR3aa: CASSRQGTEGGYTF
j_gene: TRBJ1-2
v_gene: TRBV6-2/TRBV6-3
d_gene: TRBD1

CDR3aa: CASSEVQGRGNEQFF
j_gene: TRBJ2-1
v_gene: TRBV6-1
d_gene: -

CDR3aa: CASRTSGGPQTQYF
j_gene: TRBJ2-5
v_gene: TRBV3-1/TRBV3-2
d_gene: TRBD2

CDR3aa: CASSYFQGKNEKLFF
j_gene: TRBJ1-4
v_gene: TRBV6-5
d_gene: -

CDR3aa: CASSEAGGNTEAFF
j_gene: TRBJ1-1
v_gene: TRBV10-1
d_gene: TRBD1

CDR3aa: CASRQTSGSYNEQFF
j_gene: TRBJ2-1
v_gene: TRBV11-1
d_gene: TRBD2

CDR3aa: CASSAAPRQEEAFF
j_gene: TRBJ1-1
v_gene: TRBV19
d_gene: -

CDR3aa: CASTPVRGYDQPQHF
j_gene: TRBJ1-5
v_gene: TRBV19
d_gene: TRBD1